The entry that follows covers one TCR beta chain sequence. Its specificity is not known. From germline, CDR1 is SGHDT and CDR2 YYEEEE. V dropped 1 base and J dropped 2 bases, with 7 bases sitting between them. This CDR3 has 13 amino acids. This record belongs to a study of OX40 agonist ivuxolimab in advanced cancers. Whole-study results and caveats: Within 6 weeks, CD4+ and CD8+ blood T cells expanded clonally at 0.1 to 3.0 mg/kg. Low normalized T-cell clonal expansion also characterized some of the nonresponders. Antigen specificity remained undetermined for the expanded peripheral T cells.

Sequencing was performed with immunoSEQ multiplex PCR; in TCRdb, only in-frame clones are kept and a portion is missing. The table has tens of thousands of clones, about 88% seen once. V gene TRBV5-6 combines with J gene TRBJ2-7; D ambiguous. This receptor was identified in an adult with an advanced solid tumor such as melanoma, head and neck, liver or kidney cancer. Sequencing was performed on CD4+ or CD8+ T cells sorted from blood, taken in a trial of the OX40 agonist ivuxolimab. The CDR3 DNA sequence: TGTGCCAGCAGCTTGACAGTCGCCTACGAGCAGTACTTC. Its protein is CASSLTVAYEQYF.